This entry lists 26 T cell receptor beta chains sequenced from one sample in a study of graft-versus-host responses after intestinal transplantation. This table comes from immunoSEQ multiplex PCR, and its TCRdb copy is limited to in-frame clones, with some not included. The sample has some 90,000 clones, 85% to 95% seen once. Which antigens these TCRs recognize remains unknown. This material consisted of unstimulated CD8+ T cells sorted from spleen or lymph node cells, taken before transplant. All receptors come from a human donor who was the organ donor for an intestinal transplant.

The chain has TRBV2 and TRBJ2-2; D is perhaps TRBD2 (6 bases). The CDR3 consists of 16 residues. The V end lost 4 bases, the J end lost 5 bases, and 17 bases lay between the germline ends. Germline CDR1 and CDR2: SNHLY and FYNNEI. CDR3 residues: CASSGLAVAATGELFF. For the CDR3, the DNA is TGTGCCAGCAGTGGGTTGGCCGTAGCGGCGACCGGGGAGCTGTTTTTT. The full variable domain, completed using reference TRBV2 and TRBJ2-2, is EPEVTQTPSHQVTQMGQEVILRCVPISNHLYFYWYRQILGQKVEFLVSFYNNEISEKSEIFDDQFSVERPDGSNFTLKIRSTKLEDSAMYFCASSGLAVAATGELFFGEGSRLTVL.

The chain is built from TRBV11-1 and TRBJ1-1; D is unresolved. The CDR3 spans 13 residues. V gave up 5 bases and J gave up 4 bases, with 11 bases separating them. The germline V gene encodes CDR1 SGHAT and CDR2 FQDESV (reference sequence). This chain's CDR3 is CASSLWRSTEAFF. The CDR3 coding sequence is TGTGCCAGCAGCCTATGGCGGTCCACTGAAGCTTTCTTT.

The gene calls are TRBV7-9 and TRBJ2-1; tentative D call: TRBD2 (6 bases). The germline CDR1 and CDR2 sequences are SEHNR and FQNEAQ (reference sequence). Trimming removed 8 bases at V and 10 bases at J, with 12 bases between. The CDR3 spans 11 residues. In DNA, the CDR3 is TGTGCCAGCCCTAGCGACGACGAGCAGTTCTTC. It encodes CASPSDDEQFF. Full variable domain (rest looked up from reference TRBV7-9 and TRBJ2-1): DTGVSQNPRHKITKRGQNVTFRCDPISEHNRLYWYRQTLGQGPEFLTYFQNEAQLEKSRLLSDRFSAERPKGSFSTLEIQRTEQGDSAMYLCASPSDDEQFFGPGTRLTVL.

The chain has TRBV28 and TRBJ2-7, with D possibly TRBD1 on 5 matching bases. The CDR3 is made up of 13 amino acids. Trimming cost V 3 bases and J 4 bases, with 10 bases left between them. Germline V gives CDR1 MDHEN, CDR2 SYDVKM. CDR3: CASSFRQWYEQYF. The CDR3 bases are TGTGCCAGCAGTTTCAGACAGTGGTACGAGCAGTACTTC.

The chain uses TRBV29-1 and TRBJ2-7; D might be TRBD2 (6 bases). CDR1 is SQVTM and CDR2 is ANQGSEA in the germline V gene. CDR3 length: 16 residues. V was pared by 4 bases and J by 3 bases, with 22 bases between. CDR3 sequence: CSVGRSSGDGVYEQYF. DNA of the CDR3: TGCAGCGTTGGAAGGAGTTCGGGAGATGGGGTCTACGAGCAGTACTTC.

The rearrangement uses TRBV9 and TRBJ1-3, with D hard to call. This CDR3 region has 14 residues. V was trimmed by 0 bases and J by 4 bases, leaving 8 bases between them. CDR1 is SGDLS, CDR2 YYNGEE, per germline. DNA of the CDR3: TGTGCCAGCAGCGTAGCGTCGGAGGGAAACACCATATATTTT. Translating it yields CASSVASEGNTIYF.

The gene calls are TRBV7-8 and TRBJ2-1; 8 nucleotides align to TRBD2. V dropped 5 bases and J dropped 9; count of bases not matched to a gene: 12. The length of the CDR3 is 15 residues. Germline lookup yields CDR1 SGHVS and CDR2 FQNEAQ. Here the CDR3 DNA reads TGTGCCAGCAGCCCTGTGGCCGGACTAGCTAGTGAGCAGTTCTTC. Translated, it gives CASSPVAGLASEQFF.

This clone was detected only once. The CDR3 loop reads CASSQDTGGGGAQETQYF. CDR3 nucleotides: TGCGCCAGCAGCCAAGATACAGGAGGCGGGGGGGCTCAAGAGACCCAGTACTTC. The chain employs TRBV4-3 and TRBJ2-5, with 9 bases fitting TRBD2. Per germline, CDR1 LGHNA and CDR2 YSLEER. Germline trimming cut 0 bases from V and 2 bases from J; bases unmatched to any gene: 10. The CDR3 runs 18 residues.

The rearrangement uses TRBV13 and TRBJ2-7, with TRBD1 matching 10 bases. The V and J ends lost 7 bases and 6 bases, in that order; junction bases with no gene match: 9. CDR1 is PRHDT, CDR2 FYEKMQ, per germline (reference sequence). The CDR3 totals 14 residues. The CDR3 is CASIIRGQGSEQYF. The CDR3 coding sequence is TGTGCCAGCATCATACGGGGACAGGGGAGCGAGCAGTACTTC.

The genes are TRBV7-2 and TRBJ1-1; D not resolved. Germline V gene sequence: CDR1 SGHTA, CDR2 FQGNSA. The CDR3 sequence is 12 residues long. Trimming pared 3 bases from V and 0 bases from J, leaving 2 bases between. CDR3 nucleotide sequence: TGTGCCAGCAGCTTCATGAACACTGAAGCTTTCTTT. Translated: CASSFMNTEAFF. Full variable domain (rest looked up from reference TRBV7-2 and TRBJ1-1): GAGVSQSPSNKVTEKGKDVELRCDPISGHTALYWYRQSLGQGLEFLIYFQGNSAPDKSGLPSDRFSAERTGGSVSTLTIQRTQQEDSAVYLCASSFMNTEAFFGQGTRLTVV.

The chain uses TRBV4-1 and TRBJ2-1; D is perhaps TRBD1 (5 bases). V lost 4 bases, J lost 5 bases, and 12 bases lay in between. The CDR3 runs to 14 residues. Germline V CDR1 and CDR2: MGHRA, YSYEKL. This CDR3 reads CASSPTTGNNEQFF. In nucleotides, the CDR3 is TGCGCCAGCAGCCCCACCACAGGAAACAATGAGCAGTTCTTC.

The CDR3 nucleotides are TGTGCCAGCAGAACCACAGGGGATAGCAATCAGCCCCAGCATTTT. Protein sequence: CASRTTGDSNQPQHF. The chain combines TRBV6-1 with TRBJ1-5; 7 bases agree with TRBD1. Germline trimming cut 6 bases from V and 0 bases from J; bases unmatched to any gene: 5. CDR1 is MNHNS, CDR2 SASEGT, per germline. This CDR3 has 15 residues.

The table lists this clone with a count of one. This chain links TRBV11-2 with TRBJ1-3; no clear D gene. Looked up from germline, CDR1 is SGHAT and CDR2 is FQNNGV. The CDR3 totals 14 residues. V gave up 3 bases and J gave up 0 bases, with 6 bases separating them. The CDR3 reads CASSFPGSGNTIYF. CDR3 sequence (DNA): TGTGCCAGCAGCTTTCCCGGCTCTGGAAACACCATATATTTT.

The chain is built from TRBV7-6 and TRBJ2-1; 12 bases fit TRBD2. Per germline, CDR1 SGHVS and CDR2 FNYEAQ. Trimming removed 3 bases from V and 5 bases from J; junction bases left unmatched: 5. The CDR3 length is 16 residues. CDR3 sequence: CASSFLLAGGNNEQFF. The CDR3 bases are TGTGCCAGCAGCTTCCTCCTAGCGGGGGGGAACAATGAGCAGTTCTTC.

The chain carries TRBV28 and TRBJ1-1; no definite D call. Trimming pared 3 bases from V and 3 bases from J, leaving 8 bases between. Germline V gene data show CDR1 as MDHEN and CDR2 as SYDVKM. This CDR3 comprises 13 residues. The CDR3 here is CASSFAGDTEAFF. Here the CDR3 DNA reads TGTGCCAGCAGTTTCGCGGGCGACACTGAAGCTTTCTTT.

The CDR3 DNA sequence: TGTGCCAGCGGGGCGAACACTGAAGCTTTCTTT. As protein: CASGANTEAFF. The V call is TRBV28, the J call TRBJ1-1; D might be TRBD1 (5 bases). Germline values: CDR1 MDHEN, CDR2 SYDVKM. V was cut by 8 bases and J by 1 base, with 5 bases left in between. CDR3 size: 11 residues.

The chain is built from TRBV5-6 and TRBJ1-5; possibly TRBD1 for D (5 bases). This CDR3 region has 15 residues. The ends were cut back, 3 bases at V and 5 bases at J, with 15 bases in the middle. CDR1 and CDR2 (germline): SGHDT, YYEEEE. The CDR3 here is CASSSTQGGDQPQHF. CDR3 sequence (DNA): TGTGCCAGCAGCTCGACCCAGGGTGGGGATCAGCCCCAGCATTTT.

The chain uses TRBV7-2 and TRBJ1-6; D is unresolved. Looked up from germline, CDR1 is SGHTA and CDR2 is FQGNSA. V lost 3 bases and J 0 bases, leaving 3 bases between the germline ends. The CDR3 runs to 14 residues. The CDR3 sequence: CASSFSSYNSPLHF. Here the CDR3 DNA reads TGTGCCAGCAGCTTCAGCTCCTATAATTCACCCCTCCACTTT.

V gene TRBV9 combines with J gene TRBJ1-6; no clear D gene. This CDR3 comprises 17 residues. CDR1 SGDLS and CDR2 YYNGEE come from the germline V gene. V was trimmed by 0 bases and J by 8 bases, leaving 18 bases between them. The CDR3 region is CASSVGVAVQPHSPLHF. The CDR3 DNA is TGTGCCAGCAGCGTAGGCGTGGCGGTCCAACCCCATTCACCCCTCCACTTT.

V gene TRBV4-2 combines with J gene TRBJ2-1; the match to TRBD2 covers 7 bases. CDR1 is LGHNA, CDR2 YNFKEQ, per germline. The junction had 0 bases not matched to a gene; V was cut back by 1 base and J by 6 bases. The CDR3 length is 13 residues. This CDR3 reads CASSQGLANEQFF. The CDR3 DNA reads as TGTGCCAGCAGCCAAGGACTAGCCAATGAGCAGTTCTTC.

The rearrangement joins TRBV7-3 to TRBJ2-5; unclear D gene. Between the trimmed V and J ends, which lost 2 bases and 1 base, there was a span of 11 bases. CDR1 is SGHTA, CDR2 FQGTGA, per germline. This CDR3 has 15 residues. The CDR3 DNA follows: TGTGCCAGCAGCTTAGGAGCGCGGATCCAAGAGACCCAGTACTTC. Encoded protein: CASSLGARIQETQYF.

The V call is TRBV4-1, the J call TRBJ1-2; possibly TRBD1 for D (6 bases). The CDR3 is 12 residues long. The germline CDR1 and CDR2 sequences are MGHRA and YSYEKL. V was clipped by 4 bases and J by 8 bases, with 11 bases between them. The CDR3 reads CASSPDSHGYTF. The CDR3 coding sequence is TGCGCCAGCAGCCCGGACAGCCACGGCTACACCTTC.

Here the CDR3 reads CASSDRDLYGYTF. For the CDR3, the DNA is TGTGCCAGCAGTGACAGGGATCTCTATGGCTACACCTTC. The chain links TRBV6-1 to TRBJ1-2; D may be TRBD1 (5 bases). CDR3 size: 13 residues. CDR1 and CDR2 (germline): MNHNS, SASEGT. The V and J ends lost 3 bases and 4 bases respectively, with 9 bases between them.

The chain links TRBV10-3 to TRBJ2-7; 10 bases are shared with TRBD1. The CDR3 contains 14 residues. Germline assignment: CDR1 ENHRY and CDR2 SYGVKD. V lost 2 bases to trimming and J lost 3 bases; unmatched junction nucleotides: 1. The CDR3 region is CAISERDRGYEQYF. DNA of the CDR3: TGTGCCATCAGTGAGAGGGACAGGGGCTACGAGCAGTACTTC.

The chain has TRBV6-4 and TRBJ2-2; the D gene is possibly TRBD1 (6 bases). Germline CDR1 reads MRHNA; CDR2 reads SNTAGT. There are 16 residues in the CDR3. V was trimmed by 7 bases and J by 3 bases, leaving 18 bases between them. CDR3 in amino acids: CASTPGSGQDTGELFF. The CDR3 DNA reads as TGTGCCAGCACCCCGGGGTCGGGACAAGACACCGGGGAGCTGTTTTTT.

V usage is TRBV14 and J usage is TRBJ2-1, with D tentatively TRBD1 (7 bases). CDR1 is SGHDN and CDR2 is FVKESK in the germline V gene. V was pared by 1 base and J by 2 bases, with 12 bases between. The length of the CDR3 is 16 residues. Here the CDR3 reads CASSQGRGRTYNEQFF. The CDR3 coding sequence is TGTGCCAGCAGCCAAGGCAGGGGGAGGACCTACAATGAGCAGTTCTTC.